This TCR beta chain was captured in a study of shared clonotypes between healthy human individuals. Study-level points and caveats: Represented diversity, genetic and exposure-history alike, was limited by few donors. Naive subsets generally had larger estimated richness than memory subsets. The researchers took only blood, and tissue repertoires probably look different.

Trimming shortened V by 0 bases and J by 5 bases, and 9 bases separated the two germline ends. This CDR3 spans 14 amino acids. The germline CDR1 and CDR2 sequences are SGHRS and YFSETQ. Authors' methods: For the immunoSEQ data, sequences were junction-only without quality scores, so filtering differed. Clones were sequenced by immunoSEQ multiplex PCR, and TCRdb holds only the in-frame ones, with some missing. The V and J calls and the clone size are those of that table, but D and trimming were determined from the DNA. The sample lists over a million clones, over 95% occurring once. As to this clone: Antigen specificity is unknown.

Sequencing was carried out using naive CD4+ T cells sorted from blood. Specified subset: CD45RA+ positively selected. This receptor was identified in a man younger than 45 in good health. This chain links TRBV5-1 with TRBJ1-5; perhaps TRBD1 as D (5 bases). The CDR3 spells CASSLGGIDQPQHF. In nucleotides, the CDR3 is TGCGCCAGCAGCTTGGGGGGCATAGATCAGCCCCAGCATTTT.